Shown below are 28 T cell receptor beta chains from a single sample sequenced in a study of T cell repertoires in cytomegalovirus infection. Each CDR3 protein is one row after TCRdb ran MiXCR on the reads. Here the sample spans about 160,000 distinct CDR3 sequences, 17% being singletons. Material: CD8+ T cells from PBMCs. All receptors derive from a human donor in good health (CMV status not recorded). Some clones in this sample may be carry-over from other donors' samples.

V is TRBV6-2 or TRBV6-3 and J is TRBJ2-7, with D possibly being TRBD2 (5 bases). Trimming left V 0 bases short and J 6 bases short, with 12 bases between. The germline V gene encodes CDR1 MNHEY and CDR2 SVGEGT. CDR3 length: 14 amino acids. This CDR3 reads CASSYSAGISEQYF. DNA of the CDR3: TGTGCCAGCAGTTACTCGGCGGGTATCAGCGAGCAGTACTTC.

The rearrangement joins TRBV6-6 to TRBJ2-1, with D possibly called TRBD1 or TRBD2 (5 bases each). V was clipped by 5 bases and J by 8 bases, with 16 bases between them. CDR3 size: 14 residues. Germline-derived CDR1 and CDR2 are MNHNY and SVGAGI (reference sequence). The CDR3 nucleotides are TGTGCCAGCAGTCAGGGATTTTTGGACTATGAGCAGTTCTTC. Its protein is CASSQGFLDYEQFF.

This clonotype has only a few counts. The rearrangement joins TRBV20-1 to TRBJ2-6; D is unresolved. CDR1 DFQATT and CDR2 SNEGSKA come from the germline V gene (reference sequence). The CDR3 contains 17 residues. The V end lost 6 bases, the J end lost 0 bases, and 18 bases lay between the germline ends. The CDR3 is CSARAPAVSSGANVLTF. CDR3 nucleotide sequence: TGCAGTGCCCGAGCTCCAGCCGTTAGCTCTGGGGCCAACGTCCTGACTTTC.

The rearrangement links TRBV28 to TRBJ2-3, with D possibly TRBD1 on 5 matching bases. V was trimmed by 3 bases and J by 1 base, leaving 8 bases between them. There are 14 residues in the CDR3. Germline CDR1 MDHEN, CDR2 SYDVKM. Written as DNA, the CDR3 is TGTGCCAGCAGTTTGGACATCGGCACAGATACGCAGTATTTT. Amino acid sequence: CASSLDIGTDTQYF.

The chain is built from TRBV7-2 and TRBJ2-7, with D possibly being TRBD2 (6 bases). Per the germline V gene, CDR1 is SGHTA and CDR2 is FQGNSA. Between the trimmed V and J ends, which lost 6 bases and 2 bases, there was a span of 17 bases. The CDR3 consists of 15 residues. CDR3 nucleotides: TGTGCCAGCAGAGGATTCGGGGGTTCCCCCTACGAGCAGTACTTC. Translation gives CASRGFGGSPYEQYF.

This chain links TRBV29-1 with TRBJ2-7, with D perhaps given as TRBD1 or TRBD2 (5 bases each). The CDR3 length is 15 residues. Trimming shortened V by 6 bases and J by 7 bases, and 25 bases separated the two germline ends. The V gene's germline CDR1 is SQVTM and CDR2 ANQGSEA. The CDR3 region has the DNA TGCAGCGTGGCCCCGCTTGGGGGAGACTTCTTTGAGCAGTACTTC. Translated, it gives CSVAPLGGDFFEQYF.

This clonotype was detected only a few times. This chain connects TRBV28 to TRBJ1-6; D is unresolved. CDR3 length: 11 residues. Per germline, CDR1 MDHEN and CDR2 SYDVKM. V shed 6 bases and J shed 10 bases, with 7 bases lying between them. In nucleotides, the CDR3 is TGTGCCAGCAGGTCAAACTCACCCCTCCACTTT. Encoded protein: CASRSNSPLHF.

The genes are TRBV2 and TRBJ2-2; perhaps TRBD2 as D (6 bases). The CDR3 consists of 15 residues. V lost 2 bases and J 6 bases, leaving 13 bases between the germline ends. The germline CDR1 and CDR2 sequences are SNHLY and FYNNEI. CDR3 nucleotides: TGTGCCAGCAGTGAACACGTTGGGAGGCCCGGGGAGCTGTTTTTT. This translates into CASSEHVGRPGELFF.

This clonotype has more than one count but fewer than ten. V and J are TRBV6-6 and TRBJ2-1; 8 bases align to TRBD2. CDR3 length: 16 residues. J lost 7 bases, V lost 5 bases, and 13 bases had no gene match. CDR1 and CDR2 from the germline V gene are MNHNY and SVGAGI (reference sequence). The CDR3: CASSPLVPSGWNEQFF. DNA of the CDR3: TGTGCCAGCAGTCCTCTGGTGCCTAGCGGGTGGAATGAGCAGTTCTTC.

The chain carries TRBV27 and TRBJ2-3; possible D gene TRBD2, 5 bases. This CDR3 spans 12 amino acids. Trimming took off 5 bases at V and 4 bases at J, with 7 bases between the two ends. Germline V CDR1 and CDR2: MNHEY, SMNVEV (reference sequence). The DNA of the CDR3 is TGTGCCAGCAGTCAAGCGGCAGATACGCAGTATTTT. It is translated as CASSQAADTQYF.

In its sample, this clonotype was seen many times. The V gene is TRBV7-2, the J gene TRBJ2-5; 10 nucleotides line up with TRBD2. Losses at the gene ends were 2 bases for V and 4 bases for J; bases not matched to a gene: 7. The germline gives CDR1 SGHTA, CDR2 FQGNSA. The CDR3 totals 16 residues. The CDR3 bases are TGTGCCAGCAGCTTAAATGTCAGACTAGCGGGAGAGACCCAGTACTTC. Translating it yields CASSLNVRLAGETQYF. The variable domain in full, with the rest retrieved from reference TRBV7-2 and TRBJ2-5, is GAGVSQSPSNKVTEKGKDVELRCDPISGHTALYWYRQSLGQGLEFLIYFQGNSAPDKSGLPSDRFSAERTGGSVSTLTIQRTQQEDSAVYLCASSLNVRLAGETQYFGPGTRLLVL.

The chain uses TRBV7-3 and TRBJ2-5; the match to TRBD1 covers 10 bases. Germline values: CDR1 SGHTA, CDR2 FQGTGA. The CDR3 consists of 19 residues. After removal of 1 base from V and 0 bases from J, the junction contained 11 bases not matched to a gene. This CDR3 is CASSLKGGQGKFYQETQYF. CDR3 nucleotide sequence: TGTGCCAGCAGCTTAAAGGGGGGACAGGGGAAATTTTACCAAGAGACCCAGTACTTC.

This clonotype was observed a few times. The chain recombines TRBV20-1 with TRBJ2-7; 8 nucleotides align to TRBD2. Trimming at V came to 5 bases and at J to 0 bases, leaving 0 bases not matched to a gene. The CDR3 runs to 12 residues. Germline assignment: CDR1 DFQATT and CDR2 SNEGSKA (reference sequence). The CDR3 loop is CSAGTSSYEQYF. CDR3 in DNA: TGCAGTGCTGGGACTAGCTCCTACGAGCAGTACTTC.

V gene TRBV7-9 combines with J gene TRBJ1-1, with a possible D match to TRBD1 (6 bases). Trimming pared 5 bases from V and 2 bases from J, leaving 15 bases between. CDR3 length: 15 amino acids. Germline-derived CDR1 and CDR2 are SEHNR and FQNEAQ (reference sequence). CDR3 nucleotide sequence: TGTGCCAGCAGCCTCGCACAGGGAAGAAACACTGAAGCTTTCTTT. This translates into CASSLAQGRNTEAFF. Based on the CDR3 plus reference TRBV7-9 and TRBJ1-1, the full variable domain is DTGVSQNPRHKITKRGQNVTFRCDPISEHNRLYWYRQTLGQGPEFLTYFQNEAQLEKSRLLSDRFSAERPKGSFSTLEIQRTEQGDSAMYLCASSLAQGRNTEAFFGQGTRLTVV.

This clonotype was counted only a few times. The chain links TRBV28 to TRBJ2-1, with D perhaps TRBD2 (6 bases). V gave up 6 bases and J gave up 10 bases, with 25 bases separating them. The CDR3 has 16 amino acids. Germline V gene data show CDR1 as MDHEN and CDR2 as SYDVKM. For the CDR3, the DNA is TGTGCCAGCAGCCTTCCGGTGGGGTCAGGACGGGGGGAGCAGTTCTTC. Protein: CASSLPVGSGRGEQFF.

The chain recombines TRBV11-2 with TRBJ2-5; unclear D gene. CDR1 and CDR2 (germline): SGHAT, FQNNGV. This CDR3 has 12 residues. The V and J ends lost 2 bases and 5 bases respectively, with 6 bases between them. CDR3 region: CASSLLRETQYF. The CDR3 DNA sequence: TGTGCCAGCAGCTTATTACGGGAGACCCAGTACTTC. The whole variable domain, remainder taken from reference TRBV11-2 and TRBJ2-5, is EAGVAQSPRYKIIEKRQSVAFWCNPISGHATLYWYQQILGQGPKLLIQFQNNGVVDDSQLPKDRFSAERLKGVDSTLKIQPAKLEDSAVYLCASSLLRETQYFGPGTRLLVL.

This clonotype turned up a few times. V is TRBV4-1 and J is TRBJ2-5; 16 positions match TRBD2. Looked up from germline, CDR1 is MGHRA and CDR2 is YSYEKL. The CDR3 has 18 amino acids. Trimming took 4 bases from V and 5 from J; bases not matched to a gene: 10. CDR3 sequence: CASSPTGTSGGATETQYF. In nucleotides, the CDR3 is TGCGCCAGCAGCCCTACCGGGACTAGCGGGGGGGCCACGGAGACCCAGTACTTC.

The chain combines TRBV12-3 or TRBV12-4 with TRBJ1-5; possibly TRBD1 for D (6 bases). The CDR3 is 16 residues long. V lost 6 bases, J lost 1 base, and 16 bases lay in between. CDR3 sequence (DNA): TGTGCCAGCAGCCCATACAGGGAATTGAGCAATCAGCCCCAGCATTTT. Translation gives CASSPYRELSNQPQHF.

In this sample, this clonotype turned up a few times. The gene calls are TRBV28 and TRBJ2-5; 7 bases match TRBD2. Losses at the gene ends were 4 bases for V and 7 bases for J; bases not matched to a gene: 9. CDR3 length equals 14 residues. The V gene's germline CDR1 is MDHEN and CDR2 SYDVKM. CDR3 nucleotide sequence: TGTGCCAGCAGTTCGGTGGGAGGGCACATGACCCAGTACTTC. Its protein product is CASSSVGGHMTQYF.

This clonotype was observed a few times. The V call is TRBV6-6, the J call TRBJ2-7; no clear D gene. Trimming stripped 5 bases from V and 0 bases from J, with 11 bases between. CDR1 and CDR2 from the germline V gene are MNHNY and SVGAGI (reference sequence). This CDR3 comprises 14 residues. The CDR3 DNA sequence: TGTGCCAGCAGTGGACGGCCGAGCTCCTACGAGCAGTACTTC. This gives the protein CASSGRPSSYEQYF.

Only a few counts were recorded for this clonotype. The chain couples TRBV6-2 or TRBV6-3 to TRBJ1-5; 8 nucleotides line up with TRBD1. The CDR3 has 15 amino acids. V was clipped by 5 bases and J by 7 bases; unmatched bases: 10. Per germline, CDR1 MNHEY and CDR2 SVGEGT. The CDR3 loop reads CASSITGGKRQPQHF. DNA for the CDR3: TGTGCCAGCAGTATTACAGGGGGAAAGCGGCAGCCCCAGCATTTT.

The table lists this clonotype with a few counts. Relative to the germline gene, one junction end is altered; a read error may explain this. The chain is built from TRBV2 and TRBJ2-3; D may match TRBD1 or TRBD2 (5 bases each). The CDR3 has 11 residues. Germline-derived CDR1 and CDR2 are SNHLY and FYNNEI. The CDR3 DNA sequence: TGTGCCAGCAGTGTATCCGGGGACCCAGATTTT. Amino acids: CASSVSGDPDF.

This clonotype appeared once. The V call is TRBV6-1, the J call TRBJ2-7; D unclear. The CDR3 sequence is 14 residues long. Trimming removed 3 bases at V and 3 bases at J, with 12 bases between. CDR1 and CDR2 from the germline V gene are MNHNS and SASEGT. CDR3: CASSDHSTNYEQYF. The CDR3, as DNA: TGTGCCAGCAGTGATCACAGCACCAACTACGAGCAGTACTTC.

CDR3 loop: CASKESTGTGLWAGELFF. The DNA of the CDR3 is TGTGCCAGCAAAGAGAGTACCGGGACAGGGCTTTGGGCCGGGGAGCTGTTTTTT. This chain links TRBV6-5 with TRBJ2-2; TRBD1 matches 9 bases. In germline, CDR1 is MNHEY, CDR2 SVGAGI. V lost 7 bases, J lost 6 bases, and 18 bases stayed unmatched. The CDR3 covers 18 residues.

This clonotype has just a few counts. The V call is TRBV7-2, the J call TRBJ2-7; D is tentatively TRBD1 or TRBD2 (5 bases each). This CDR3 is 14 amino acids long. V was cut by 1 base and J by 3 bases, with 10 bases left in between. CDR1 is SGHTA, CDR2 FQGNSA, per germline. The CDR3 DNA sequence: TGTGCCAGCAGCTTAGAACTGGGGGACTACGAGCAGTACTTC. The encoded protein is CASSLELGDYEQYF.

The chain employs TRBV10-3 and TRBJ2-1; the D gene is possibly TRBD2 (5 bases). CDR1 and CDR2 from the germline V gene are ENHRY and SYGVKD. The CDR3 totals 14 residues. Deletions cut 3 bases from V and 3 bases from J, with 9 bases between. The chain's CDR3 is CAISEGSDYNEQFF. CDR3 DNA: TGTGCCATCAGTGAAGGTAGCGACTACAATGAGCAGTTCTTC.

In its sample, this clonotype was seen a few times. The V gene is TRBV28, the J gene TRBJ1-1, with D possibly being TRBD1 (6 bases). Germline CDR1 is MDHEN and CDR2 is SYDVKM. V was trimmed by 6 bases and J by 8 bases, leaving 16 bases between them. The CDR3 is 13 residues long. The CDR3 protein is CASSLPGDLEAFF. The CDR3 nucleotides read TGTGCCAGCAGCCTCCCAGGGGATCTGGAAGCTTTCTTT.

In this sample, this clonotype turned up many times. V and J are TRBV7-2 and TRBJ2-7, with D uncertain. From germline, CDR1 is SGHTA and CDR2 FQGNSA. V shed 1 base and J shed 7 bases, with 8 bases lying between them. This CDR3 spans 12 amino acids. The CDR3 reads CASSLDTVEQYF. As DNA, the CDR3 is TGTGCCAGCAGCTTAGACACCGTGGAGCAGTACTTC.